This TCR beta chain originates from a study of cytomegalovirus exposure and HLA in healthy donors. Regarding the study as a whole: A few CMV-associated chains were confirmed in vitro to be specific for CMV antigens. A classifier reportedly called cytomegalovirus status with high sensitivity and specificity. Reportedly, HLA-A and HLA-B alleles of most subjects were accurately predicted from TCR beta. Among TCR beta chains, those listed as cytomegalovirus-associated numbered some 160.

Worth noting for this clone: Its cognate antigen is unknown.

The CDR3 runs 14 residues. Germline loops: CDR1 SGDLS, CDR2 YYNGEE. Trimming pared 0 bases from V and 3 bases from J, leaving 8 bases between. Use of 60 Vbeta and 13 Jbeta primers characterized the PCR. Generated by immunoSEQ multiplex PCR, the TCRdb table keeps only in-frame clones and is missing some. The sample holds over 80,000 clones, about 83% seen once. This chain uses TRBV9 with TRBJ2-3, with D maybe TRBD1 (6 bases). The origin of this receptor is a man aged 55 to 70 in good health and CMV-seropositive. The sequencing input was PBMCs. The DNA for the CDR3 is TGTGCCAGCAGCGTAGGGCAGGGGACAGATACGCAGTATTTT. This codes for CASSVGQGTDTQYF.